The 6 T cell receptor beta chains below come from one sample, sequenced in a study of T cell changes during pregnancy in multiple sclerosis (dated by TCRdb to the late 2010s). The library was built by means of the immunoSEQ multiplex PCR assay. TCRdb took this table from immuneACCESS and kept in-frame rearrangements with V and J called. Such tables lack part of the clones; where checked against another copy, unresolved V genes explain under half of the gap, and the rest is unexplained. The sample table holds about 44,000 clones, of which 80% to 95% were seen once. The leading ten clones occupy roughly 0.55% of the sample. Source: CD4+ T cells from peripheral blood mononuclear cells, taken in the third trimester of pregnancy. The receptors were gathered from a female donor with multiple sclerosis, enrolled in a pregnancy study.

The CDR3 nucleotides are TGTGCCAGCAGCGTCGGGACAGGAGAGACCCAGTACTTC. Residues: CASSVGTGETQYF. This chain uses TRBV9 with TRBJ2-5; 8 nucleotides line up with TRBD1. Unmatched junction bases numbered 1, after V lost 2 bases and J lost 4 bases. The germline CDR1 and CDR2 sequences are SGDLS and YYNGEE. This CDR3 contains 13 residues.

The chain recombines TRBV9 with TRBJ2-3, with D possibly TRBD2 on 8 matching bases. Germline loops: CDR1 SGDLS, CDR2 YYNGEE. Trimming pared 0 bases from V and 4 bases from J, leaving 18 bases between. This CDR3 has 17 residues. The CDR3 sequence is CASSVDPGGLVSDTQYF. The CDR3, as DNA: TGTGCCAGCAGCGTAGACCCAGGGGGACTAGTCTCAGATACGCAGTATTTT.

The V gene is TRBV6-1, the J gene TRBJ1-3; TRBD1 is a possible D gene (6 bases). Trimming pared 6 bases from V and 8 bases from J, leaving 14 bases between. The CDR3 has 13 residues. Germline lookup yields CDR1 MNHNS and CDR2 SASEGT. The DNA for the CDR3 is TGTGCCAGCAGACGGGACATAGGGGACACCATATATTTT. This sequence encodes CASRRDIGDTIYF.

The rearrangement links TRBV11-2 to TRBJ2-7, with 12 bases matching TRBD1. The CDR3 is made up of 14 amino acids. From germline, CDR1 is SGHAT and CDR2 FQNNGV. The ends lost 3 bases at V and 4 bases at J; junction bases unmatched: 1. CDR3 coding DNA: TGTGCCAGCAGCTTGGGACAGGGGGCGTACGAGCAGTACTTC. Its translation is CASSLGQGAYEQYF.

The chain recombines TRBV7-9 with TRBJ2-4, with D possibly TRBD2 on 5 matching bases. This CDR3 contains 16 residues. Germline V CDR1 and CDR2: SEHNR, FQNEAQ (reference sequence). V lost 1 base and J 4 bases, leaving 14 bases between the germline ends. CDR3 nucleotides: TGTGCCAGCAGCTTAGGAGACCGAGGGAGAAAAAACATTCAGTACTTC. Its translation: CASSLGDRGRKNIQYF.

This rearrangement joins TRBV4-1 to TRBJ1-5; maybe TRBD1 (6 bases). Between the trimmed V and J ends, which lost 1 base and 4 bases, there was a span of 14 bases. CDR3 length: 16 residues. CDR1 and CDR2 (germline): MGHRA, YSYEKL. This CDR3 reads CASSQVPGHENQPQHF. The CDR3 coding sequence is TGCGCCAGCAGCCAAGTCCCGGGACATGAGAATCAGCCCCAGCATTTT.